Shown below are 27 T cell receptor beta chains from a single sample sequenced in a study of T cell responses to AZD1222 COVID-19 vaccine. Assay used: immunoSEQ multiplex PCR; TCRdb lists only in-frame clones, some missing. The sample shows 100,000 to 110,000 clones, about 90% of them seen only once. The sequencing used peripheral blood, collected on day 0 of AZD1222 vaccination. Receptors were obtained from an adult in good health.

The rearrangement uses TRBV7-9 and TRBJ1-6; D gene uncertain. In germline, CDR1 is SEHNR, CDR2 FQNEAQ (reference sequence). Trimming left V 2 bases short and J 8 bases short, with 7 bases between. The CDR3 sequence is 13 residues long. CDR3 coding DNA: TGTGCCAGCAGCTTAAATTCAGATTCACCCCTCCACTTT. Translation gives CASSLNSDSPLHF.

The chain combines TRBV19 with TRBJ2-1; D not resolved. With 3 bases removed from V and 2 bases from J, the gap between germline ends came to 8 bases. The V gene's germline CDR1 is LNHDA and CDR2 SQIVND (reference sequence). This CDR3 spans 14 amino acids. CDR3 loop: CASSMGRAYNEQFF. CDR3 in DNA: TGTGCCAGTAGTATGGGAAGAGCCTACAATGAGCAGTTCTTC.

CDR3 coding DNA: TGTGCCAGCAGTGAAGCGAGCGGGGAGGGGGAGACCCAGTACTTC. Its translation is CASSEASGEGETQYF. This rearrangement joins TRBV6-1 to TRBJ2-5; 7 bases agree with TRBD2. Trimming at V came to 0 bases and at J to 5 bases, leaving 6 bases not matched to a gene. Germline V gives CDR1 MNHNS, CDR2 SASEGT. The CDR3 spans 15 residues.

The chain employs TRBV7-2 and TRBJ2-7; 7 bases are a match to TRBD2. J gave up 7 bases and V 3 bases, and 15 bases lay outside the gene matches. The CDR3 is 16 residues long. Germline values: CDR1 SGHTA, CDR2 FQGNSA. The CDR3 coding sequence is TGTGCCAGCAGCTTCAGCAGAGCGGGACCAAAAGAGGAGCAGTACTTC. Amino acids: CASSFSRAGPKEEQYF.

The chain employs TRBV27 and TRBJ1-1, with a weak D call TRBD1 (5 bases). Trimming removed 5 bases at V and 5 bases at J, with 18 bases between. Per the germline V gene, CDR1 is MNHEY and CDR2 is SMNVEV (reference sequence). The CDR3 extends over 15 amino acids. The CDR3 DNA is TGTGCCAGCAGTCTCCGGGACCCCATGGGGACTGAAGCTTTCTTT. It is translated as CASSLRDPMGTEAFF.

V gene TRBV28 combines with J gene TRBJ1-4, with a tentative D call TRBD1 (5 bases). This CDR3 spans 14 amino acids. The V end lost 6 bases, the J end lost 2 bases, and 10 bases lay between the germline ends. From germline, CDR1 is MDHEN and CDR2 SYDVKM. In DNA, the CDR3 is TGTGCCAGCAGCCGTGGGGGGACTAATGAAAAACTGTTTTTT. It encodes CASSRGGTNEKLFF.

The CDR3, as DNA: TGTGCCAGCAGCCTACCGGGTCCTAATTCACCCCTCCACTTT. Translating gives CASSLPGPNSPLHF. This chain joins TRBV7-9 and TRBJ1-6; D not certain. The V end lost 5 bases, the J end lost 6 bases, and 11 bases lay between the germline ends. Germline-derived CDR1 and CDR2 are SEHNR and FQNEAQ (reference sequence). CDR3 length: 14 residues.

The V and J genes are TRBV29-1 and TRBJ2-1; weak D call: TRBD2 (6 bases). Trimming pared 4 bases from V and 1 base from J, leaving 11 bases between. This CDR3 contains 14 residues. The germline V gene has CDR1 SQVTM and CDR2 ANQGSEA. The CDR3 nucleotides read TGCAGCGTTGGGCGGGATTGGTCCTACAATGAGCAGTTCTTC. Translation gives CSVGRDWSYNEQFF.

The chain employs TRBV6-5 and TRBJ1-1; no reliable D call. The CDR3 is 14 amino acids. Per the germline V gene, CDR1 is MNHEY and CDR2 is SVGAGI. Trimming left V 6 bases short and J 0 bases short, with 11 bases between. This CDR3 is CASSFLNLNTEAFF. The CDR3, as DNA: TGTGCCAGCAGCTTTTTGAATTTGAACACTGAAGCTTTCTTT.

The chain employs TRBV6-1 and TRBJ1-3, with a weak D call TRBD1 (6 bases). Between the trimmed V and J ends, which lost 4 bases and 0 bases, there was a span of 16 bases. CDR3 length equals 17 residues. Germline assignment: CDR1 MNHNS and CDR2 SASEGT. The CDR3 DNA is TGTGCCAGCAGTGCCCGTCGGGACACCAACTCTGGAAACACCATATATTTT. This translates into CASSARRDTNSGNTIYF.

The chain couples TRBV27 to TRBJ1-5; no clear D. Trimming removed 6 bases from V and 0 bases from J, with 6 bases in between. The CDR3 spans 13 residues. Germline V CDR1 and CDR2: MNHEY, SMNVEV (reference sequence). The chain's CDR3 is CASRSHSNQPQHF. CDR3 nucleotide sequence: TGTGCCAGCAGGTCACATAGCAATCAGCCCCAGCATTTT.

The V gene is TRBV4-2, the J gene TRBJ1-5; D is perhaps TRBD1 (6 bases). Germline CDR1 is LGHNA and CDR2 is YNFKEQ. This CDR3 comprises 14 residues. Trimming shortened V by 4 bases and J by 6 bases, and 13 bases separated the two germline ends. CDR3 protein: CASSPQGPGQPQHF. CDR3 nucleotides: TGTGCCAGCAGCCCGCAGGGGCCGGGTCAGCCCCAGCATTTT.

The chain has TRBV11-3 and TRBJ2-1; 8 bases align to TRBD2. Germline V lookup: CDR1 SGHNT, CDR2 YENEEA. The CDR3 loop spans 14 amino acids. V was pared by 5 bases and J by 7 bases, with 7 bases of the junction left unmatched. The CDR3 DNA follows: TGTGCCAGCAGCCTCGGACGGGAGGGGAATGAGCAGTTCTTC. It codes for CASSLGREGNEQFF.

The CDR3 loop is CASSLGEAKNIQYF. CDR3 nucleotide sequence: TGTGCCAGCAGCTTGGGGGAGGCCAAAAACATTCAGTACTTC. The V gene is TRBV5-5, the J gene TRBJ2-4; possible D gene TRBD2, 5 bases. Per the germline V gene, CDR1 is SGHKS and CDR2 is YYEKEE (reference sequence). V lost 0 bases, J lost 1 base, and 5 bases lay in between. This CDR3 has 14 residues.

V gene TRBV18 combines with J gene TRBJ2-3, with 10 positions matching TRBD1. The junction had 5 bases not matched to a gene; V was cut back by 6 bases and J by 2 bases. Germline V CDR1 and CDR2: KGHSH, LQKENI. This CDR3 comprises 15 residues. CDR3 region: CASSAGQGNTDTQYF. CDR3 in DNA: TGTGCCAGCTCGGCGGGACAGGGGAACACAGATACGCAGTATTTT. The whole variable domain, filled in from reference TRBV18 and TRBJ2-3, reads NAGVMQNPRHLVRRRGQEARLRCSPMKGHSHVYWYRQLPEEGLKFMVYLQKENIIDESGMPKERFSAEFPKEGPSILRIQQVVRGDSAAYFCASSAGQGNTDTQYFGPGTRLTVL.

The J gene is TRBJ2-5, the V gene TRBV9, with a weak D call TRBD2 (6 bases). V lost 6 bases to trimming and J lost 1 base, with 16 bases between them. This CDR3 region has 15 residues. CDR1 is SGDLS, CDR2 YYNGEE, per germline. CDR3 loop: CASTQAGTPQETQYF. The CDR3 bases are TGTGCCAGCACCCAAGCCGGGACTCCCCAAGAGACCCAGTACTTC.

The chain recombines TRBV6-5 with TRBJ2-7; a possible D gene is TRBD2 (5 bases). V was cut by 7 bases and J by 6 bases, with 22 bases left in between. Germline V gene sequence: CDR1 MNHEY, CDR2 SVGAGI. This CDR3 region has 15 residues. CDR3 protein: CASTRRLAVLSEQYF. For the CDR3, the DNA is TGTGCCAGCACAAGGCGTCTAGCCGTCCTAAGCGAGCAGTACTTC.

V gene TRBV7-8 combines with J gene TRBJ1-6, with a tentative D call TRBD1 (5 bases). Germline lookup yields CDR1 SGHVS and CDR2 FQNEAQ. Trimming took off 1 base at V and 8 bases at J, with 9 bases between the two ends. CDR3 length: 14 amino acids. The CDR3 DNA reads TGTGCCAGCAGCTTAGAAGGGACCGATTCACCCCTCCACTTT. Protein product: CASSLEGTDSPLHF.

J is TRBJ2-2 and V is TRBV9, with 10 bases matching TRBD2. Unmatched junction bases numbered 3, after V lost 4 bases and J lost 0 bases. The CDR3 has 16 residues. The germline gives CDR1 SGDLS, CDR2 YYNGEE. The CDR3 DNA reads as TGTGCCAGCAGCACCGGACTAGCGGCGAACACCGGGGAGCTGTTTTTT. This gives the protein CASSTGLAANTGELFF. Drawing the rest from reference TRBV9 and TRBJ2-2, the complete variable domain is DSGVTQTPKHLITATGQRVTLRCSPRSGDLSVYWYQQSLDQGLQFLIQYYNGEERAKGNILERFSAQQFPDLHSELNLSSLELGDSALYFCASSTGLAANTGELFFGEGSRLTVL.

V usage is TRBV28 and J usage is TRBJ2-3, with D perhaps TRBD1 (6 bases). The germline gives CDR1 MDHEN, CDR2 SYDVKM. The CDR3 has 15 residues. V was trimmed by 6 bases and J by 0 bases, leaving 13 bases between them. The DNA of the CDR3 is TGTGCCAGCAGCTCCGCGGACAGCAGCACAGATACGCAGTATTTT. It yields the protein CASSSADSSTDTQYF.

A single count supports this clone. CDR3: CASSLPGADTQYF. Here the CDR3 DNA reads TGTGCCAGCAGCTTGCCAGGAGCAGATACGCAGTATTTT. The chain has TRBV5-4 and TRBJ2-3; the D is unclear. The V end was cut by 1 base, the J end by 4 bases, with 7 bases between. The CDR3 is 13 amino acids. The V gene's germline CDR1 is SGHNT and CDR2 YYREEE (reference sequence).

This clone was seen a few times. The chain has TRBV6-1 and TRBJ2-1, with TRBD2 matching over 8 bases. V lost 1 base and J lost 3; bases outside the gene matches: 5. This CDR3 is built from 16 residues. Germline loops: CDR1 MNHNS, CDR2 SASEGT. CDR3 region: CASSEEAGAGYNEQFF. DNA for the CDR3: TGTGCCAGCAGTGAAGAAGCGGGGGCCGGCTACAATGAGCAGTTCTTC.

The rearrangement uses TRBV5-5 and TRBJ1-1; 9 bases match TRBD1. J lost 0 bases, V lost 1 base, and 13 bases had no gene match. The CDR3 length is 19 residues. Germline V gene sequence: CDR1 SGHKS, CDR2 YYEKEE (reference sequence). CDR3 in DNA: TGTGCCAGCAGCTTGTTAGGCGGTGGACAGGGGCTATTGAACACTGAAGCTTTCTTT. It specifies CASSLLGGGQGLLNTEAFF.

The chain has TRBV5-4 and TRBJ2-5, with 11 bases matching TRBD2. Unmatched junction bases numbered 13, after V lost 4 bases and J lost 5 bases. The germline CDR1 and CDR2 sequences are SGHNT and YYREEE (reference sequence). This CDR3 has 17 residues. The CDR3 DNA is TGTGCCAGCAGCCCGCCTGGACTAGCGGGTGGAGGGGAGACCCAGTACTTC. Protein sequence: CASSPPGLAGGGETQYF.

This chain connects TRBV2 to TRBJ2-2; 8 nucleotides align to TRBD2. The V gene end was trimmed by 6 bases and the J gene end by 4 bases; junction bases not matched to a gene: 1. The CDR3 consists of 13 residues. The V gene's germline CDR1 is SNHLY and CDR2 FYNNEI. The CDR3 nucleotides are TGTGCCAGCAGGAGCGGGAGCACCGGGGAGCTGTTTTTT. Its protein product is CASRSGSTGELFF.

This clone showed up just once. The chain combines TRBV5-1 with TRBJ2-3; the match to TRBD2 covers 12 bases. This CDR3 region has 15 residues. The V gene end was trimmed by 3 bases and the J gene end by 3 bases; junction bases not matched to a gene: 2. Per the germline V gene, CDR1 is SGHRS and CDR2 is YFSETQ. CDR3 loop: CASSSGLAGTDTQYF. CDR3 coding DNA: TGCGCCAGCAGCTCTGGACTAGCGGGAACAGATACGCAGTATTTT.

The chain couples TRBV6-4 to TRBJ2-2; D remains ambiguous. Germline V gives CDR1 MRHNA, CDR2 SNTAGT. V was cut by 1 base and J by 4 bases, with 13 bases left in between. This CDR3 has 16 residues. CDR3 sequence (DNA): TGTGCCAGCAGTGACTTAGGTTCTAGGAGCACCGGGGAGCTGTTTTTT. This sequence encodes CASSDLGSRSTGELFF.